This T cell receptor beta chain was profiled in a study of blood T cell repertoires in COVID-19. In the study overall: COVID-19 samples, acute and convalescent, were from the United States, Italy and Spain.

TCRdb's table, derived via immunoSEQ multiplex PCR, lists solely in-frame clones and lacks some. Of tens of thousands of clones in the sample, around 72% were seen once. V shed 11 bases and J 0 bases; nucleotides not matched to a gene: 14. Germline V CDR1 and CDR2: SNHLY, FYNNEI. The CDR3 is 18 amino acids. The sample was peripheral blood. The clonotype comes from a woman of 80 years or more with acute or convalescent COVID-19. The rearrangement uses TRBV2 and TRBJ2-6, with TRBD1 matching over 9 bases. The CDR3 DNA follows: TGTGCCCTTCTGGACCCTACAGGGGGCTACTCTGGGGCCAACGTCCTGACTTTC. Protein product: CALLDPTGGYSGANVLTF.